This TCR beta chain was found in a study of CD8 T cells in ankylosing spondylitis. The CDR3 is made up of 12 amino acids. V gave up 4 bases and J gave up 3 bases, with 9 bases separating them. The germline V gene encodes CDR1 DFQATT and CDR2 SNEGSKA (reference sequence). TCRdb reprocessed the 5' RACE reads via MiXCR and lists one record per CDR3 protein. The data contain approximately 250,000 distinct CDR3 sequences, approximately 24% of them seen just once; the ten biggest clones take up 0.5% to 0.75%. At least ten counts were recorded for this clonotype. The rearrangement links TRBV20-1 to TRBJ2-5; the D is unclear. The clonotype was recovered from a male donor with ankylosing spondylitis or in good health (not recorded which). Sample: blood, either unsorted or a sorted T cell fraction (not recorded which). CDR3 sequence reads: CSATGVEETQYF. CDR3 DNA: TGCAGTGCTACTGGGGTAGAAGAGACCCAGTACTTC.